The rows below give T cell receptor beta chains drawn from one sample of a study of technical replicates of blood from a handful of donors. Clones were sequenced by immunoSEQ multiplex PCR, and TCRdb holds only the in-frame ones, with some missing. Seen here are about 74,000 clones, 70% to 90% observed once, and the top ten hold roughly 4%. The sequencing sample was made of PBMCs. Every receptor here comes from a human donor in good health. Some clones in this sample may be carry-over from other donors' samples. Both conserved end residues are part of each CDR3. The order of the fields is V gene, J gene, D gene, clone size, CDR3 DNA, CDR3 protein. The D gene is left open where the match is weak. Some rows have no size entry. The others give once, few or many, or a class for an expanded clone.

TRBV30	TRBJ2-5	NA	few	TGTGCCTGGAGTGTAATGTTGAGCGGTCCTCAAGAGACCCAGTACTTC	CAWSVMLSGPQETQYF
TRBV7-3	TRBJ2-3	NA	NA	TGTGCCAGCAGCCCCCTCGCTAGCGGCACAGATACGCAGTATTTT	CASSPLASGTDTQYF
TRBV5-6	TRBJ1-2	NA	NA	TGTGCCAGCAGCTTGTATAGCTATGGCTACACCTTC	CASSLYSYGYTF
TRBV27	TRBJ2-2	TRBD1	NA	TGTGCCAGCAGTTTAAACACCTTAACTCAACGGACAGGCAGCGGGGAGCTGTTTTTT	CASSLNTLTQRTGSGELFF
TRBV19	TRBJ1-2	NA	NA	TGTGCCAGTAGTGTGGCAATCGGGTATGGCTACACCTTC	CASSVAIGYGYTF
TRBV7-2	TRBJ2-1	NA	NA	TGTGCCAGCAGCCCGCCAATCGGGGGCGGAGGGGGCCGGGAGCAGTTCTTC	CASSPPIGGGGGREQFF
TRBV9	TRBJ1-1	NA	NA	TGTGCCAGCAGCTTGCAAGAGGACACTGAAGCTTTCTTT	CASSLQEDTEAFF
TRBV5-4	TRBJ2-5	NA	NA	TGTGCCAGCAGCTTGGAGGTGGGGCGCCAAGAGACCCAGTACTTC	CASSLEVGRQETQYF
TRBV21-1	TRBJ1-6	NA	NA	TGTGCCAGCCCCGTCGGCAGGGTTCGGTGTAATTCACCCCTCCACTTT	CASPVGRVRCNSPLHF
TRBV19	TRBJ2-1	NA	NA	TGTGCCAGTAGTATACAGTGGAATGAGCAGTTCTTC	CASSIQWNEQFF
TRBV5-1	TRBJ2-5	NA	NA	TGCGCCAGCAGCTTGGACCCGGGATTCCAAGAGACCCAGTACTTC	CASSLDPGFQETQYF
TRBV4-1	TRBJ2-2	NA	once	TGCGCCAGCAGCTCCCAACAGGGCGAGGGAGCGCTGTTTTTT	CASSSQQGEGALFF
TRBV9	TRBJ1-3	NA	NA	TGTGCCTCGGGGTCACTTAGAAACACCATATATTTT	CASGSLRNTIYF
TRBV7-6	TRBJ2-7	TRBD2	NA	TGTGCCAGCAGCCCAAGACTAGCGGGGGGATCCCCCGAGCAGTACTTC	CASSPRLAGGSPEQYF
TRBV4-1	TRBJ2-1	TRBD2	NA	TGCGCCAGCAGCCCTCTGAGAATCCTAGCGGGGGCAGTGAATGAGCAGTTCTTC	CASSPLRILAGAVNEQFF
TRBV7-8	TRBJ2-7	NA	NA	TGTGCCAGCAGCCTAGTAAGCGGGTCCGAGCAGTACTTC	CASSLVSGSEQYF
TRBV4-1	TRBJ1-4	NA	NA	TGCGCCAGCAGCCAAGTTGGGGGCCGTGAAAAACTGTTTTTT	CASSQVGGREKLFF
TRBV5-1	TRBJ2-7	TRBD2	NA	TGCGCCAGCAGCCTACCGGAGGCTAGCGGGAGGGCCCGCTACGAGCAGTACTTC	CASSLPEASGRARYEQYF
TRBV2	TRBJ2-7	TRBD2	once	TGTGCCAGCAGTGGGTGGAGGCGGGGGGCAACCTACGAGCAGTACTTC	CASSGWRRGATYEQYF
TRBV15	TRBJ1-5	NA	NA	TGTGCCACCAGCAGCATACTCCAAGCGGAGCCCCAGCATTTT	CATSSILQAEPQHF
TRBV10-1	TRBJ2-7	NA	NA	TGCGCCAACTACAGGGAACCCTACGAGCAGTACTTC	CANYREPYEQYF
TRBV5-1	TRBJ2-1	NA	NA	TGCGCCAGCAGCTCCACGCGGGGAGACAATGAGCAGTTCTTC	CASSSTRGDNEQFF
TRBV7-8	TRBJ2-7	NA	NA	TGTGCCAGCAGCTCCCCCTGGGGCAGCCACTACGAGCAGTACTTC	CASSSPWGSHYEQYF
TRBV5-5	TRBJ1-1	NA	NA	TGTGCCAGCAGCTACGCTCCTCAGGCGAACACTGAAGCTTTCTTT	CASSYAPQANTEAFF
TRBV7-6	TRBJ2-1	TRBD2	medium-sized	TGTGCCAGCAGCTTAGAGACTAGCGGAAAATACAATGAGCAGTTCTTC	CASSLETSGKYNEQFF